The 5 T cell receptor beta chains reported below all come from one sample, sequenced in a study of shared clonotypes between healthy human individuals. Sequencing was performed with immunoSEQ multiplex PCR; in TCRdb, only in-frame clones are kept and a portion is missing. The profile shows roughly 1,000,000 clones, around 78% of them singletons. The specimen sequenced was memory CD4+ T cells from PBMCs. Indicated subset: CD45RA-negative fraction. The receptors were sampled from a man between 18 and 35 years old in good health. Some clones in this sample may be carry-over from other donors' samples.

This clone was seen a few times. The V and J genes are TRBV5-6 and TRBJ1-1; no clear D gene. CDR1 and CDR2 (germline): SGHDT, YYEEEE. V was pared by 6 bases and J by 3 bases, with 15 bases between. The CDR3 is 14 residues long. CDR3 nucleotide sequence: TGTGCCAGCACCCTAACCCCCCAGGACACTGAAGCTTTCTTT. It translates to CASTLTPQDTEAFF.

With regard to this clone: Other DNA sequences from this sample encode an identical CDR3 as well. The gene calls are TRBV5-1 and TRBJ2-3; 7 nucleotides agree with TRBD1. Unmatched junction bases numbered 3, after V lost 2 bases and J lost 0 bases. Germline V lookup: CDR1 SGHRS, CDR2 YFSETQ. The CDR3 covers 15 residues. The CDR3 DNA sequence: TGCGCCAGCAGCTTAAGCAGGGGGAGCACAGATACGCAGTATTTT. Protein product: CASSLSRGSTDTQYF.

V usage is TRBV27 and J usage is TRBJ2-3, with TRBD2 matching over 11 bases. The CDR3 has 15 residues. The trim removed 3 bases at V and 2 bases at J, leaving 1 base unmatched. Per germline, CDR1 MNHEY and CDR2 SMNVEV (reference sequence). The chain's CDR3 is CASSLGLAATDTQYF. CDR3 nucleotides: TGTGCCAGCAGTTTGGGACTAGCGGCCACAGATACGCAGTATTTT.

The chain couples TRBV5-4 to TRBJ2-1; D call uncertain. V was shortened by 2 bases and J by 6 bases, with 15 bases between the two germline ends. The CDR3 sequence is 15 residues long. CDR1 and CDR2 (germline): SGHNT, YYREEE (reference sequence). In DNA, the CDR3 is TGTGCCAGCAGCTTTGGGCCTGGTGGAGCCAATGAGCAGTTCTTC. Its protein is CASSFGPGGANEQFF.

The J gene is TRBJ2-2, the V gene TRBV13, with TRBD2 matching over 12 bases. Germline assignment: CDR1 PRHDT and CDR2 FYEKMQ (reference sequence). The CDR3 spans 22 residues. V lost 2 bases, J lost 0 bases, and 16 bases stayed unmatched. For the CDR3, the DNA is TGTGCCAGCAGCTTATATCCTAGCGGGAGGGTGACCTTAATAGCGAACACCGGGGAGCTGTTTTTT. It is translated as CASSLYPSGRVTLIANTGELFF.